These 2 T cell receptor beta chains originate from one sample sequenced in a study of stem cell transplantation in POMP-related autoinflammatory disease (dated by TCRdb to the early 2020s). The time point label here, explained by the study, means: after hematopoietic stem cell transplant. Libraries were built with the immunoSEQ multiplex PCR assay. The table was pulled from immuneACCESS by TCRdb, which kept in-frame rearrangements only. Such tables lose some clones; where checked, under half of the loss comes from unresolved V genes, and the rest has no known cause. In all, the sample holds some 68,000 clones, and around 90% of those were seen once. The ten largest clonotypes hold 0.66% of the sample. The sample consisted of CD4+ T cells from PBMCs, taken after stem cell transplantation. These receptor sequences come from a human patient with POMP-related autoinflammation and immune dysregulation (PRAID). In patients who had a transplant, some T cells may come from the graft donor.

The chain recombines TRBV28 with TRBJ2-2, with 10 nucleotides matching TRBD2. This CDR3 has 16 residues. CDR1 is MDHEN, CDR2 SYDVKM, per germline. The trim removed 5 bases at V and 0 bases at J, leaving 3 bases unmatched. CDR3 sequence reads: CASSVAGGPNTGELFF. In DNA form, the CDR3 reads TGTGCCAGCAGTGTAGCGGGAGGACCGAACACCGGGGAGCTGTTTTTT. Together with reference TRBV28 and TRBJ2-2, the CDR3 gives the full variable domain: DVKVTQSSRYLVKRTGEKVFLECVQDMDHENMFWYRQDPGLGLRLIYFSYDVKMKEKGDIPEGYSVSREKKERFSLILESASTNQTSMYLCASSVAGGPNTGELFFGEGSRLTVL.

This CDR3 is CASTRQGAAYGYTF. Written as DNA, the CDR3 is TGTGCCAGTACTAGACAGGGGGCGGCTTATGGCTACACCTTC. The chain has TRBV19 and TRBJ1-2; 10 nucleotides agree with TRBD1. The CDR3 extends over 14 amino acids. V trimming: 7 bases; J trimming: 5 bases; junction bases outside the gene matches: 7. The germline gives CDR1 LNHDA, CDR2 SQIVND (reference sequence).